Below are 20 T cell receptor beta chains sequenced from a single sample in a study of CD8+CD57+ T cells in acquired aplastic anemia. In patients chosen for sequencing, flow cytometry had shown CD8+CD57+ cell expansion. The study profiled TCR beta VDJ and CDR3 using genomic DNA as template. TCRdb re-called the reads with MiXCR, one entry per CDR3 protein. The repertoire holds around 200,000 distinct CDR3 sequences, with approximately 48% as singletons. What was sequenced was sorted CD4+, CD8+, or CD8+CD57+ T cells (not recorded which) from PBMCs. These receptors were taken from a human donor with aplastic anemia.

The V call is TRBV20-1, the J call TRBJ2-3; TRBD2 agrees at 10 bases. The CDR3 spans 15 residues. V dropped 4 bases and J dropped 2; count of bases not matched to a gene: 6. CDR1 and CDR2 (germline): DFQATT, SNEGSKA (reference sequence). Written as DNA, the CDR3 is TGCAGTGCTATGCCGACTAGCGGGTACACAGATACGCAGTATTTT. This encodes CSAMPTSGYTDTQYF.

This clonotype was picked up a small number of times. The chain is built from TRBV2 and TRBJ2-5, with D uncertain. This CDR3 has 13 amino acids. Germline values: CDR1 SNHLY, CDR2 FYNNEI. V lost 5 bases, J lost 0 bases, and 7 bases lay in between. CDR3 coding DNA: TGTGCCAGCAGTCAAGAATACCAAGAGACCCAGTACTTC. Translation: CASSQEYQETQYF.

The rearrangement joins TRBV24-1 to TRBJ2-2; 9 positions match TRBD2. The trim removed 4 bases at V and 3 bases at J, leaving 5 bases unmatched. Germline V CDR1 and CDR2: KGHDR, SFDVKD. This CDR3 region has 16 residues. CDR3 protein: CATSEGAGGHTGELFF. The DNA of the CDR3 is TGTGCCACCAGTGAAGGAGCGGGGGGCCACACCGGGGAGCTGTTTTTT.

The V call is TRBV12-3 or TRBV12-4, the J call TRBJ1-2, with a weak D call TRBD1 (5 bases). The V gene lost 5 bases and the J gene lost 6 bases, with 16 bases spanning the gap. This CDR3 region has 14 residues. The CDR3 spells CASSRTQGYDGYTF. The DNA for the CDR3 is TGTGCCAGCAGTCGTACCCAGGGATATGATGGCTACACCTTC.

This clonotype was found many times. The chain is built from TRBV19 and TRBJ2-7; a possible D gene is TRBD2 (6 bases). The V and J ends lost 4 bases and 2 bases respectively, with 12 bases between them. CDR1 is LNHDA, CDR2 SQIVND, per germline (reference sequence). The CDR3 spans 14 residues. The CDR3 sequence is CASSNPGLTYEQYF. CDR3 coding DNA: TGTGCCAGTAGTAACCCGGGACTGACCTACGAGCAGTACTTC.

The chain carries TRBV7-9 and TRBJ2-7, with 8 bases matching TRBD1. The CDR3 runs to 14 residues. V gave up 2 bases and J gave up 5 bases; unmatched junction bases: 5. Germline assignment: CDR1 SEHNR and CDR2 FQNEAQ (reference sequence). CDR3 in DNA: TGTGCCAGCAGCTTAAGACAGGGGATTCACGAGCAGTACTTC. It encodes CASSLRQGIHEQYF.

The rearrangement links TRBV29-1 to TRBJ1-1; TRBD1 matches 10 bases. Germline V gives CDR1 SQVTM, CDR2 ANQGSEA. V was pared by 8 bases and J by 3 bases, with 6 bases of the junction left unmatched. The CDR3 sequence is 13 residues long. CDR3 nucleotides: TGCAGCATTGGGACAGGGGAGTACACTGAAGCTTTCTTT. Translated: CSIGTGEYTEAFF. The entire variable domain, with the rest obtained from reference TRBV29-1 and TRBJ1-1, is as follows: SAVISQKPSRDICQRGTSLTIQCQVDSQVTMMFWYRQQPGQSLTLIATANQGSEATYESGFVIDKFPISRPNLTFSTLTVSNMSPEDSSIYLCSIGTGEYTEAFFGQGTRLTVV.

The V call is TRBV5-4, the J call TRBJ1-3; D is unclear. Germline lookup yields CDR1 SGHNT and CDR2 YYREEE (reference sequence). The CDR3 is 15 residues long. Deletions cut 0 bases from V and 2 bases from J, with 9 bases between. The CDR3 DNA follows: TGTGCCAGCAGCTTGGACCGTAGCCCTGGAAACACCATATATTTT. It specifies CASSLDRSPGNTIYF. Drawing the rest from reference TRBV5-4 and TRBJ1-3, the complete variable domain is ETGVTQSPTHLIKTRGQQVTLRCSSQSGHNTVSWYQQALGQGPQFIFQYYREEENGRGNFPPRFSGLQFPNYSSELNVNALELDDSALYLCASSLDRSPGNTIYFGEGSWLTVV.

This sequence joins TRBV19 and TRBJ2-1; 8 nucleotides align to TRBD1. This CDR3 has 12 amino acids. The J segment lost 5 bases and the V segment lost 10 bases, leaving 4 bases of the junction unmatched. Germline loops: CDR1 LNHDA, CDR2 SQIVND (reference sequence). CDR3: CAISQGDNEQFF. As DNA, the CDR3 is TGTGCCATTTCACAGGGGGACAATGAGCAGTTCTTC. The full variable domain, its missing parts supplied by reference TRBV19 and TRBJ2-1, is DGGITQSPKYLFRKEGQNVTLSCEQNLNHDAMYWYRQDPGQGLRLIYYSQIVNDFQKGDIAEGYSVSREKKESFPLTVTSAQKNPTAFYLCAISQGDNEQFFGPGTRLTVL.

Details on this clonotype: One base away lies a much larger clone, so this may be a sequencing read error. CDR3 nucleotides: TGTGCCAGCAGTCCCTATAGCAATCAGCCCCAGCATTTT. Its protein is CASSPYSNQPQHF. The J gene is TRBJ1-5, the V gene TRBV2, with D unclear. Trimming pared 5 bases from V and 0 bases from J, leaving 5 bases between. The CDR3 covers 13 residues. Germline-derived CDR1 and CDR2 are SNHLY and FYNNEI.

This clonotype showed up many times. The chain links TRBV2 to TRBJ2-1; no definite D call. CDR3 size: 16 residues. From germline, CDR1 is SNHLY and CDR2 FYNNEI. V lost 3 bases and J lost 7, with 19 bases in between. The CDR3 DNA is TGTGCCAGCAGTGATAAGGCGGCTAGATGGACGAATGAGCAGTTCTTC. Translating it yields CASSDKAARWTNEQFF.

In this sample, this clonotype turned up once. J is TRBJ2-7 and V is TRBV30; weak D call: TRBD2 (6 bases). The CDR3 loop spans 13 amino acids. Trimming took 7 bases from V and 6 from J, leaving 19 bases between them. Germline V gene data show CDR1 as GTSNPN and CDR2 as SVGIG (reference sequence). CDR3 nucleotide sequence: TGTGCCTTCGCGGCGGGGACCCCTGGCGAGCAGTACTTC. Protein sequence: CAFAAGTPGEQYF.

The J gene is TRBJ2-7, the V gene TRBV10-3, with 9 nucleotides matching TRBD1. Germline assignment: CDR1 ENHRY and CDR2 SYGVKD. V shed 5 bases and J 4 bases; nucleotides not matched to a gene: 6. This CDR3 comprises 14 residues. Written as DNA, the CDR3 is TGTGCCATCAGTATGACAGGGGGGGCATACGAGCAGTACTTC. Protein: CAISMTGGAYEQYF.

This clonotype has a count of ten or more. The rearrangement links TRBV5-1 to TRBJ2-7, with unresolved D. Trimming stripped 1 base from V and 6 bases from J, with 14 bases between. This CDR3 is 14 amino acids long. Germline V lookup: CDR1 SGHRS, CDR2 YFSETQ. This CDR3 reads CASSLQAPHVEQYF. The DNA for the CDR3 is TGCGCCAGCAGCTTGCAGGCTCCTCACGTCGAGCAGTACTTC.

This clonotype was found many times. The chain uses TRBV7-3 and TRBJ2-7, with no clear D. The germline CDR1 and CDR2 sequences are SGHTA and FQGTGA. The V end was cut by 1 base, the J end by 6 bases, with 10 bases between. This CDR3 region has 13 residues. The CDR3: CASSLSQVGEQYF. The DNA of the CDR3 is TGTGCCAGCAGCTTAAGTCAGGTCGGCGAGCAGTACTTC.

This clonotype was recorded many times. This chain uses TRBV20-1 with TRBJ1-5; D unclear. Trimming cost V 3 bases and J 5 bases, with 11 bases left between them. The germline gives CDR1 DFQATT, CDR2 SNEGSKA (reference sequence). This CDR3 spans 13 amino acids. The CDR3 DNA reads as TGCAGTGCTAGCAGGAGGGTCGATCAGCCCCAGCATTTT. This translates into CSASRRVDQPQHF.

Details on this clonotype: A junction boundary mismatches the germline segment, possibly from a read error. The chain joins TRBV7-7 to TRBJ2-2; D is unresolved. From germline, CDR1 is SSHAT and CDR2 FNYEAQ (reference sequence). This CDR3 is built from 16 residues. The CDR3 DNA sequence: TGTGCTAGCAGCTTAGAGAGGAATGTGAACACCGGGGAGCTGTTTTTT. Protein: CASSLERNVNTGELFF.

This rearrangement joins TRBV11-3 to TRBJ1-1; 7 positions agree with TRBD1. The CDR3 extends over 15 amino acids. Trimming removed 5 bases from V and 3 bases from J; junction bases left unmatched: 9. The germline V gene has CDR1 SGHNT and CDR2 YENEEA. The CDR3 is CASSLRQGVDTEAFF. The CDR3 DNA reads as TGTGCCAGCAGCCTTCGACAGGGAGTTGACACTGAAGCTTTCTTT.

The table lists this clonotype with many counts. The chain couples TRBV4-2 to TRBJ2-6; 8 positions match TRBD1. The CDR3 has 17 amino acids. The V segment lost 4 bases and the J segment 0 bases; nucleotides outside the gene matches: 5. Germline V gene lookup returns CDR1 LGHNA and CDR2 YNFKEQ. CDR3: CASSRGQAHSGANVLTF. CDR3 DNA: TGTGCCAGCAGCCGGGGACAGGCGCACTCTGGGGCCAACGTCCTGACTTTC.

This chain links TRBV10-3 with TRBJ2-2; D is unclear. There are 16 residues in the CDR3. Germline V gene lookup returns CDR1 ENHRY and CDR2 SYGVKD. V gave up 0 bases and J gave up 4 bases, with 12 bases separating them. CDR3 DNA: TGTGCCATCAGTGAGTCGTTAGGGCCAAGCACCGGGGAGCTGTTTTTT. Translation gives CAISESLGPSTGELFF.